A single sample is the source of the 27 T cell receptor beta chains below, sequenced in a study of shared clonotypes between healthy human individuals. Only in-frame clones appear in the TCRdb table, and some are missing; sequencing was by immunoSEQ multiplex PCR. Of millions of clones in the sample, just over 90% are singletons; the top ten hold roughly 0.13%. The sample comprised naive CD4+ T cells sorted from blood. The subset: CD45RA+ positively selected. These receptor sequences come from a man in his late teens or twenties in good health.

The chain employs TRBV5-1 and TRBJ2-7; 7 nucleotides align to TRBD2. V shed 1 base and J 5 bases; nucleotides not matched to a gene: 9. Germline lookup yields CDR1 SGHRS and CDR2 YFSETQ. CDR3 size: 15 residues. This chain's CDR3 is CASSLMGGLWDEQYF. Written as DNA, the CDR3 is TGCGCCAGCAGCTTGATGGGGGGACTATGGGACGAGCAGTACTTC.

The chain is built from TRBV6-5 and TRBJ2-7, with D maybe TRBD2 (6 bases). The CDR3 totals 15 residues. V dropped 5 bases and J dropped 5 bases, with 19 bases sitting between them. The V gene's germline CDR1 is MNHEY and CDR2 SVGAGI. Here the CDR3 DNA reads TGTGCCAGCAGTCCTACCGGGACTGGCCTCCACGAGCAGTACTTC. Amino acids: CASSPTGTGLHEQYF.

The V gene is TRBV7-2, the J gene TRBJ1-3; tentative D call: TRBD1 (5 bases). Between the trimmed V and J ends, which lost 5 bases and 0 bases, there was a span of 17 bases. This CDR3 spans 17 amino acids. Per germline, CDR1 SGHTA and CDR2 FQGNSA. The CDR3, as DNA: TGTGCCAGCAGCCCTGGGCAGTGGGGGAACTCTGGAAACACCATATATTTT. As protein: CASSPGQWGNSGNTIYF.

This clone has a single count. This chain joins TRBV6-1 and TRBJ1-4; 10 bases are shared with TRBD1. Germline assignment: CDR1 MNHNS and CDR2 SASEGT. This CDR3 spans 15 amino acids. Germline trimming cut 7 bases from V and 3 bases from J; bases unmatched to any gene: 5. In DNA form, the CDR3 reads TGTGCCAGCAATGGACAGGGGGGGCCTAATGAAAAACTGTTTTTT. Its protein product is CASNGQGGPNEKLFF.

The chain uses TRBV30 and TRBJ1-1; tentative D call: TRBD1 (5 bases). The CDR3 spans 12 residues. Trimming took 5 bases from V and 4 from J, leaving 11 bases between them. Germline V gene data show CDR1 as GTSNPN and CDR2 as SVGIG (reference sequence). The CDR3 spells CAWLAGPTEAFF. The CDR3 DNA is TGTGCCTGGTTAGCAGGGCCCACTGAAGCTTTCTTT.

The rearrangement joins TRBV28 to TRBJ1-5; TRBD1 matches 8 bases. The V gene's germline CDR1 is MDHEN and CDR2 SYDVKM. CDR3 length equals 16 residues. The ends lost 2 bases at V and 7 bases at J; junction bases unmatched: 10. The CDR3 DNA reads TGTGCCAGCAGTTTAAACCCAGGACAGGGCTTCCAGCCCCAGCATTTT. Its protein product is CASSLNPGQGFQPQHF.

This chain uses TRBV30 with TRBJ1-2; D gene ambiguous. Between the trimmed V and J ends, which lost 4 bases and 3 bases, there was a span of 9 bases. The CDR3 runs to 12 residues. The germline CDR1 and CDR2 sequences are GTSNPN and SVGIG (reference sequence). The CDR3 DNA sequence: TGTGCCTGGACAAACGAAGACTATGGCTACACCTTC. Its protein is CAWTNEDYGYTF.

The gene calls are TRBV6-6 and TRBJ2-1; 7 nucleotides match TRBD2. The V gene's germline CDR1 is MNHNY and CDR2 SVGAGI (reference sequence). The CDR3 is 14 amino acids. Germline trimming cut 6 bases from V and 0 bases from J; bases unmatched to any gene: 2. For the CDR3, the DNA is TGTGCCAGCAGAGCGGGGACCTCCTACAATGAGCAGTTCTTC. The encoded protein is CASRAGTSYNEQFF.

The chain couples TRBV29-1 to TRBJ2-5, with D maybe TRBD1 (6 bases). V was trimmed by 2 bases and J by 3 bases, leaving 7 bases between them. This CDR3 contains 12 residues. The germline V gene has CDR1 SQVTM and CDR2 ANQGSEA. Written as DNA, the CDR3 is TGCAGCGTTGAAAAGGGGGAAGAGACCCAGTACTTC. This gives the protein CSVEKGEETQYF.

Concerning this clone itself: The identical CDR3 is also encoded by other nucleotide sequences in the sample. The gene calls are TRBV6-5 and TRBJ2-7, with 7 positions matching TRBD2. Germline trimming cut 0 bases from V and 2 bases from J; bases unmatched to any gene: 1. Germline values: CDR1 MNHEY, CDR2 SVGAGI. This CDR3 has 14 residues. The chain's CDR3 is CASSYSAGAYEQYF. The CDR3 DNA reads as TGTGCCAGCAGTTACTCTGCGGGGGCCTACGAGCAGTACTTC.

As for this clone: Sequence at one end of the junction differs from germline and may be a read error. The rearrangement links TRBV7-2 to TRBJ2-5; D ambiguous. There are 14 residues in the CDR3. Germline lookup yields CDR1 SGHTA and CDR2 FQGNSA. This CDR3 reads CASSSPMSQQTQYF. In DNA, the CDR3 is TGTGCCAGCAGCTCCCCCATGTCCCAACAGACCCAGTACTTC.

This clone appeared a single time. The V and J genes are TRBV6-5 and TRBJ2-3; a weak D match, TRBD1 (5 bases). The V end lost 8 bases, the J end lost 5 bases, and 17 bases lay between the germline ends. Germline values: CDR1 MNHEY, CDR2 SVGAGI. The CDR3 covers 14 residues. CDR3 in amino acids: CASGLLRQGDTQYF. The CDR3 DNA reads as TGTGCCAGCGGGCTGTTGAGGCAGGGAGATACGCAGTATTTT.

This sequence joins TRBV5-6 and TRBJ2-7, with D perhaps TRBD1 (6 bases). Trimming cost V 4 bases and J 5 bases, with 25 bases left between them. The CDR3 loop spans 17 amino acids. Germline V CDR1 and CDR2: SGHDT, YYEEEE. CDR3 sequence reads: CASSPLRQTGNRHEQYF. Here the CDR3 DNA reads TGTGCCAGCAGCCCCCTAAGGCAAACAGGGAATCGTCACGAGCAGTACTTC.

For the CDR3, the DNA is TGTGCCAGCAGCTTAGGGACAGGGGGTCGTGAGACCCAGTACTTC. Amino acid sequence: CASSLGTGGRETQYF. The chain is built from TRBV13 and TRBJ2-5; 9 bases map to TRBD1. The CDR3 has 15 amino acids. V was pared by 0 bases and J by 5 bases, with 4 bases of the junction left unmatched. The germline CDR1 and CDR2 sequences are PRHDT and FYEKMQ (reference sequence).

The chain recombines TRBV28 with TRBJ1-1; D is uncertain. V gave up 2 bases and J gave up 0 bases, with 10 bases separating them. Germline values: CDR1 MDHEN, CDR2 SYDVKM. CDR3 length: 15 residues. Here the CDR3 DNA reads TGTGCCAGCAGTTTAGGAAGACTTATGAACACTGAAGCTTTCTTT. Protein sequence: CASSLGRLMNTEAFF.

This sequence joins TRBV9 and TRBJ2-3; 8 bases line up with TRBD2. From germline, CDR1 is SGDLS and CDR2 YYNGEE. The J segment lost 4 bases and the V segment lost 5 bases, leaving 6 bases of the junction unmatched. The CDR3 sequence is 14 residues long. The CDR3 DNA reads as TGTGCCAGCAGTCGGGGGGGCCCCCCAGATACGCAGTATTTT. Translating it yields CASSRGGPPDTQYF.

This chain joins TRBV10-3 and TRBJ2-6; D remains unclear. The CDR3 totals 16 residues. Germline V gene data show CDR1 as ENHRY and CDR2 as SYGVKD. Between the trimmed V and J ends, which lost 2 bases and 0 bases, there was a span of 8 bases. The CDR3 region has the DNA TGTGCCATCAGTGAGCCCCGTTCCTCTGGGGCCAACGTCCTGACTTTC. As protein: CAISEPRSSGANVLTF.

The chain has TRBV10-1 and TRBJ2-3; 12 nucleotides line up with TRBD2. CDR1 is WNHNN and CDR2 is SYGVQD in the germline V gene (reference sequence). This CDR3 spans 15 amino acids. V dropped 5 bases and J dropped 4; count of bases not matched to a gene: 4. CDR3 bases: TGCGCCAGCAGTACTCTAGCGGGGGGGGCAGATACGCAGTATTTT. Protein sequence: CASSTLAGGADTQYF.

V gene TRBV10-3 combines with J gene TRBJ2-7, with 7 bases identical to TRBD2. The ends lost 3 bases at V and 6 bases at J; junction bases unmatched: 8. Per germline, CDR1 ENHRY and CDR2 SYGVKD. The CDR3 has 14 residues. This CDR3 reads CAISEDRGGVEQYF. The CDR3 DNA sequence: TGTGCCATCAGTGAAGACCGCGGGGGTGTCGAGCAGTACTTC.

V gene TRBV9 combines with J gene TRBJ1-2; no clear D gene. The CDR3 consists of 13 residues. The V gene's germline CDR1 is SGDLS and CDR2 YYNGEE. Trimming shortened V by 0 bases and J by 8 bases, and 11 bases separated the two germline ends. CDR3 nucleotides: TGTGCCAGCAGCGTAGACCCCGTCTCGGGCTACACCTTC. This gives the protein CASSVDPVSGYTF.

The chain employs TRBV6-1 and TRBJ1-1, with TRBD1 matching over 7 bases. Germline CDR1 reads MNHNS; CDR2 reads SASEGT. This CDR3 is built from 14 residues. Losses at the gene ends were 4 bases for V and 5 bases for J; bases not matched to a gene: 7. The CDR3 sequence is CASSVLTGVTEAFF. The DNA of the CDR3 is TGTGCCAGCAGTGTCCTAACAGGGGTTACTGAAGCTTTCTTT.

CDR3 sequence: CASSDGRGPGADTQYF. CDR3 DNA sequence: TGTGCCAGCAGCGACGGACGGGGGCCCGGCGCAGATACGCAGTATTTT. The J gene is TRBJ2-3, the V gene TRBV11-3; D assignment may be TRBD1 or TRBD2 (6 bases each). The CDR3 extends over 16 amino acids. The ends were cut back, 5 bases at V and 4 bases at J, with 19 bases in the middle. From germline, CDR1 is SGHNT and CDR2 YENEEA.

The chain uses TRBV6-6 and TRBJ1-1, with 7 bases identical to TRBD1. Germline values: CDR1 MNHNY, CDR2 SVGAGI (reference sequence). This CDR3 spans 15 amino acids. The V and J ends lost 5 bases and 3 bases, in that order; junction bases with no gene match: 9. Written as DNA, the CDR3 is TGTGCCAGCAGTCAGACAGGGACCCGGTACACTGAAGCTTTCTTT. Its translation is CASSQTGTRYTEAFF.

J is TRBJ1-2 and V is TRBV21-1. TRBV21-1 is a known pseudogene. This CDR3 comprises 15 residues. The CDR3 coding sequence is TGTGCCAGCAGCAAAGGAGGGAAAGGGTGCTATGGCTACACCTTC. This encodes CASSKGGKGCYGYTF.

The chain couples TRBV2 to TRBJ1-6; D is ambiguous. Trimming stripped 4 bases from V and 5 bases from J, with 3 bases between. CDR3 length: 12 residues. Per the germline V gene, CDR1 is SNHLY and CDR2 is FYNNEI. The CDR3 protein is CASSADNSPLHF. DNA of the CDR3: TGTGCCAGCAGTGCAGATAATTCACCCCTCCACTTT.

This clone showed up just once. This rearrangement joins TRBV4-1 to TRBJ1-5; TRBD1 matches at 9 bases. CDR1 and CDR2 (germline): MGHRA, YSYEKL. V lost 0 bases to trimming and J lost 6 bases; unmatched junction nucleotides: 12. CDR3 length: 18 residues. The CDR3 bases are TGCGCCAGCAGCCAAGACGCGGGACAGGGTCGACGGGGTCAGCCCCAGCATTTT. Its protein is CASSQDAGQGRRGQPQHF.

Points on this clone: The sample carries other DNA sequences with the same CDR3. The chain couples TRBV18 to TRBJ2-7; D is perhaps TRBD2 (5 bases). This CDR3 contains 14 residues. V gave up 3 bases and J gave up 2 bases, with 11 bases separating them. Germline V gene data show CDR1 as KGHSH and CDR2 as LQKENI. For the CDR3, the DNA is TGTGCCAGCTCACCCCGACCGGAGGCCTACGAGCAGTACTTC. As protein: CASSPRPEAYEQYF.